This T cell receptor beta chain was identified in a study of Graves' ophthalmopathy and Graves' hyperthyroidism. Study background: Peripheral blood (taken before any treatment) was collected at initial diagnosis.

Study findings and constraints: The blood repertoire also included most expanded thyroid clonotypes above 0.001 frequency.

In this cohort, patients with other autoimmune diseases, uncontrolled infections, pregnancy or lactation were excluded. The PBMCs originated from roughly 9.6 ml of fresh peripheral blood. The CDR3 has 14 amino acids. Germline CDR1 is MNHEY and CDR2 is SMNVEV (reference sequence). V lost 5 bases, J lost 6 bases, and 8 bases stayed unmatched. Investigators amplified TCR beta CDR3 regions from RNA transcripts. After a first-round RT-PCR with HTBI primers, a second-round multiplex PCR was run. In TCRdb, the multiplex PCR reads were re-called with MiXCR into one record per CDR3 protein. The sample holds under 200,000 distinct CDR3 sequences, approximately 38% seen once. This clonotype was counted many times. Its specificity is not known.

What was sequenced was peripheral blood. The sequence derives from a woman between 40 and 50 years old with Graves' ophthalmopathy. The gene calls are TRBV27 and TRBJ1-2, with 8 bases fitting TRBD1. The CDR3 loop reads CASSRQGTRDGYTF. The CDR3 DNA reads TGTGCCAGCAGTCGACAGGGGACACGAGATGGCTACACCTTC.